The 13 T cell receptor beta chains below were found in one sample sequenced in a study of blood T cell repertoires in COVID-19. Libraries were prepared by immunoSEQ multiplex PCR; TCRdb keeps only in-frame clonotypes and omits some of them. The sample lists about 350,000 clones; roughly 90% were seen once. The sequencing input was peripheral blood. Every receptor here comes from a woman aged 55-69 years with COVID-19, enrolled during active disease.

This clone was observed once. The gene calls are TRBV2 and TRBJ1-1; D call uncertain. CDR3 length: 13 amino acids. Trimming shortened V by 3 bases and J by 4 bases, and 9 bases separated the two germline ends. Germline CDR1 SNHLY, CDR2 FYNNEI. The CDR3 is CASSDRQATEAFF. Here the CDR3 DNA reads TGTGCCAGCAGTGACCGGCAGGCCACTGAAGCTTTCTTT.

This sequence joins TRBV5-1 and TRBJ1-2; 7 bases agree with TRBD1. Unmatched junction bases numbered 7, after V lost 3 bases and J lost 2 bases. CDR1 is SGHRS, CDR2 YFSETQ, per germline. This CDR3 is built from 15 residues. For the CDR3, the DNA is TGCGCCAGCAGCTCGGAGCCGGGACAGAACTATGGCTACACCTTC. This encodes CASSSEPGQNYGYTF. The full variable domain, rest sourced from reference TRBV5-1 and TRBJ1-2, is KAGVTQTPRYLIKTRGQQVTLSCSPISGHRSVSWYQQTPGQGLQFLFEYFSETQRNKGNFPGRFSGRQFSNSRSEMNVSTLELGDSALYLCASSSEPGQNYGYTFGSGTRLTVV.

Note on this clone: A read error may be the cause here, since a much bigger clone is one base away. This sequence joins TRBV13 and TRBJ2-7, with 7 bases lining up with TRBD1. The CDR3 length is 13 residues. Germline trimming cut 5 bases from V and 2 bases from J; bases unmatched to any gene: 3. Per the germline V gene, CDR1 is PRHDT and CDR2 is FYEKMQ (reference sequence). In DNA form, the CDR3 reads TGTGCCAGCAGCATCGGGACAGCCTACGAGCAGTACTTC. Amino acids: CASSIGTAYEQYF.

The chain has TRBV5-1 and TRBJ1-4, with D hard to call. Germline V CDR1 and CDR2: SGHRS, YFSETQ. This CDR3 is 13 amino acids long. The V end was cut by 4 bases, the J end by 11 bases, with 15 bases between. For the CDR3, the DNA is TGCGCCAGCAGCGAAGGCGGGCTGGGGAAACTGTTTTTT. It yields the protein CASSEGGLGKLFF.

V usage is TRBV27 and J usage is TRBJ1-3; D not resolved. The germline CDR1 and CDR2 sequences are MNHEY and SMNVEV (reference sequence). This CDR3 has 12 residues. V lost 3 bases, J lost 4 bases, and 4 bases lay in between. The CDR3 DNA reads TGTGCCAGCAGTTTTATAGGAAACACCATATATTTT. Its translation: CASSFIGNTIYF.

The chain links TRBV21-1 to TRBJ1-2; TRBD1 was called by the table and not checked on the DNA. TRBV21-1 is annotated as a pseudogene. The CDR3 spans 16 residues. The CDR3 region is CASSKSGTGVSYGYTF. CDR3 sequence (DNA): TGTGCCAGCAGCAAAAGCGGAACAGGGGTATCCTATGGCTACACCTTC.

The V call is TRBV5-1, the J call TRBJ1-5; TRBD1 might be the D (5 bases). The length of the CDR3 is 16 residues. CDR1 and CDR2 from the germline V gene are SGHRS and YFSETQ. Trimming cost V 0 bases and J 2 bases, with 12 bases left between them. CDR3: CASSLGPPRGNQPQHF. In nucleotides, the CDR3 is TGCGCCAGCAGCTTGGGACCTCCCAGGGGCAATCAGCCCCAGCATTTT.

This sequence joins TRBV5-5 and TRBJ1-1, with a possible D match to TRBD1 (5 bases). CDR3 length: 16 amino acids. CDR1 is SGHKS, CDR2 YYEKEE, per germline (reference sequence). Trimming shortened V by 1 base and J by 6 bases, and 19 bases separated the two germline ends. The CDR3 region has the DNA TGTGCCAGCAGCTTGAATTCGGCAGGGAGGGGCGCTGAAGCTTTCTTT. Encoded protein: CASSLNSAGRGAEAFF.

The rearrangement uses TRBV5-4 and TRBJ1-3, with 9 nucleotides matching TRBD1. This CDR3 contains 15 residues. The V gene end was trimmed by 4 bases and the J gene end by 3 bases; junction bases not matched to a gene: 5. The germline CDR1 and CDR2 sequences are SGHNT and YYREEE (reference sequence). The CDR3 reads CASSRDRAGGNTIYF. CDR3 nucleotide sequence: TGTGCCAGCAGCCGGGACAGGGCGGGTGGAAACACCATATATTTT.

The J gene is TRBJ1-2, the V gene TRBV2; possibly TRBD1 for D (5 bases). From germline, CDR1 is SNHLY and CDR2 FYNNEI. Trimming removed 3 bases at V and 4 bases at J, with 12 bases between. The CDR3 is 14 residues long. In DNA, the CDR3 is TGTGCCAGCAGTGAGCAGGGAGGTCTCTATGGCTACACCTTC. Protein sequence: CASSEQGGLYGYTF.

This chain connects TRBV19 to TRBJ1-6, with 7 positions matching TRBD1. V was pared by 3 bases and J by 7 bases, with 9 bases of the junction left unmatched. Looked up from germline, CDR1 is LNHDA and CDR2 is SQIVND (reference sequence). There are 16 residues in the CDR3. CDR3 sequence reads: CASSIGTAKPNSPLHF. DNA for the CDR3: TGTGCCAGTAGTATTGGGACAGCCAAACCCAATTCACCCCTCCACTTT. The variable domain in full, with the rest retrieved from reference TRBV19 and TRBJ1-6, is DGGITQSPKYLFRKEGQNVTLSCEQNLNHDAMYWYRQDPGQGLRLIYYSQIVNDFQKGDIAEGYSVSREKKESFPLTVTSAQKNPTAFYLCASSIGTAKPNSPLHFGNGTRLTVT.

The chain couples TRBV5-3 to TRBJ2-3, with 10 positions matching TRBD2. TRBV5-3 is marked as an open reading frame, function uncertain. This CDR3 contains 18 residues. The trim removed 2 bases at V and 4 bases at J, leaving 13 bases unmatched. CDR3 DNA sequence: TGTGCCAGAAGCTTCGGGAGCGGGGGGGCTTTTCTCCCAGATACGCAGTATTTT. It codes for CARSFGSGGAFLPDTQYF.

V gene TRBV28 combines with J gene TRBJ1-4; the D is unclear. Per the germline V gene, CDR1 is MDHEN and CDR2 is SYDVKM. The CDR3 runs 16 residues. V lost 7 bases and J lost 0, with 15 bases in between. The CDR3 is CASTSRLFATNEKLFF. CDR3 bases: TGTGCCAGCACGTCTAGGTTGTTTGCAACTAATGAAAAACTGTTTTTT. The whole variable domain, filled in from reference TRBV28 and TRBJ1-4, reads DVKVTQSSRYLVKRTGEKVFLECVQDMDHENMFWYRQDPGLGLRLIYFSYDVKMKEKGDIPEGYSVSREKKERFSLILESASTNQTSMYLCASTSRLFATNEKLFFGSGTQLSVL.